A selection of T cell receptor beta chains follows, all from one sample in a study of blood T cell repertoires in COVID-19. Generated by immunoSEQ multiplex PCR, the TCRdb table keeps only in-frame clones and is missing some. This table holds approximately 110,000 clones, more than 70% found once. The sample was peripheral blood. These receptors came from a woman older than 75 with COVID-19, enrolled during active disease. Both conserved end residues are part of each CDR3. D genes are given only for firm matches. Clone size appears in some rows only: once, few, many, or a class for an expanded clone.

v_gene	j_gene	d_gene	abundance	CDR3aa	CDR3nt
TRBV3-1/TRBV3-2	TRBJ2-3	TRBD2	NA	CASSFRLAGGPTDTQYF	TGTGCCAGCAGCTTTCGACTAGCGGGAGGACCCACAGATACGCAGTATTTT
TRBV7-2	TRBJ2-2	TRBD2	NA	CASSLFPSGFAGELFF	TGTGCCAGCAGCTTATTCCCTAGCGGGTTTGCCGGGGAGCTGTTTTTT
TRBV6-1	TRBJ1-2	NA	NA	CASSESQITNGYTF	TGTGCCAGCAGTGAAAGCCAGATTACTAATGGCTACACCTTC
TRBV10-3	TRBJ2-1	NA	NA	CAISGAFPGNLGGSNEQFF	TGTGCCATCAGTGGGGCGTTCCCGGGGAATTTGGGTGGTTCGAATGAGCAGTTCTTC
TRBV14	TRBJ1-4	TRBD1	NA	CASSPGTGSYEKLFF	TGTGCCAGCAGCCCCGGGACAGGGTCATATGAAAAACTGTTTTTT
TRBV5-4	TRBJ2-3	TRBD2	NA	CASSLPVGGSTDTQYF	TGTGCCAGCAGCTTGCCGGTGGGAGGGAGCACAGATACGCAGTATTTT
TRBV28	TRBJ2-1	TRBD2	NA	CASSWGGEQFF	TGTGCCAGCAGTTGGGGGGGTGAGCAGTTCTTC
TRBV15	TRBJ2-7	TRBD1	NA	CATSREQGSSYEQYF	TGTGCCACCAGCAGAGAACAGGGGAGCTCCTACGAGCAGTACTTC
TRBV5-5	TRBJ2-1	NA	NA	CASSLGAGSYNEQFF	TGTGCCAGCAGCTTGGGAGCGGGCTCCTACAATGAGCAGTTCTTC
TRBV5-8	TRBJ2-2	NA	NA	CASWSVTAWNTGELFF	TGTGCCAGCTGGAGTGTGACAGCTTGGAACACCGGGGAGCTGTTTTTT
TRBV20-1	TRBJ2-3	TRBD2	NA	CSASTGLAGSTDTQYF	TGCAGTGCTAGTACCGGACTAGCGGGTAGCACAGATACGCAGTATTTT
TRBV5-1	TRBJ2-1	NA	few	CASSLALITTDNEQFF	TGCGCCAGCAGCTTGGCACTTATTACCACAGACAATGAGCAGTTCTTC
TRBV28	TRBJ2-1	TRBD2	NA	CASSARVAGRGNEQFF	TGTGCCAGCAGTGCCCGGGTAGCGGGAAGGGGCAATGAGCAGTTCTTC
TRBV5-1	TRBJ2-1	NA	NA	CASSPGVPGSSYNEQFF	TGCGCCAGCAGCCCCGGGGTCCCTGGGAGCTCCTACAATGAGCAGTTCTTC
TRBV12-3/TRBV12-4	TRBJ2-7	NA	NA	CASSLGSGEQYF	TGTGCCAGCAGTTTAGGTAGCGGCGAGCAGTACTTC
TRBV7-3	TRBJ2-7	NA	NA	CASSAGAGYEQYF	TGTGCCAGCAGCGCCGGAGCGGGCTACGAGCAGTACTTC
TRBV24-1	TRBJ1-2	NA	NA	CATSDPFGESGYTF	TGTGCCACCAGTGACCCCTTCGGGGAGAGTGGCTACACCTTC